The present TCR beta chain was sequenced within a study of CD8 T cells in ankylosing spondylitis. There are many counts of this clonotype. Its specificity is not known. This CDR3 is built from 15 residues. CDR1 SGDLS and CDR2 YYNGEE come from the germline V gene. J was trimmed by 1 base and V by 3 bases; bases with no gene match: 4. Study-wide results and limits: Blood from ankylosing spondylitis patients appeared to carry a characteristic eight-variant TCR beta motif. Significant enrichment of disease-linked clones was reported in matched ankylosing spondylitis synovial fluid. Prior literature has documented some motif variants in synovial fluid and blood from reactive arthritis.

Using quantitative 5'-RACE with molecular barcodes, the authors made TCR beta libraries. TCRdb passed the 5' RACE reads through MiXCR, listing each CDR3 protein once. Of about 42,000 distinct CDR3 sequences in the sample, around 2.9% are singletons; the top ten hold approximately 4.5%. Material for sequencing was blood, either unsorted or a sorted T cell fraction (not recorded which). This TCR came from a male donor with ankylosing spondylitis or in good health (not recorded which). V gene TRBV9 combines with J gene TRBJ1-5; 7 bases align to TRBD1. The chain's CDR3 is CASSEQGLSNQPQHF. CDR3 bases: TGTGCCAGCAGCGAACAGGGGTTGAGCAATCAGCCCCAGCATTTT.